This entry lists 19 T cell receptor beta chains sequenced from one sample in a study of blood T cell repertoires in COVID-19. The data were produced by immunoSEQ multiplex PCR, yet TCRdb's version contains in-frame clones alone and is incomplete. The sample holds a few hundred thousand clones, 85% to 90% seen once. The sample comprised peripheral blood. The receptors stem from a man aged 18 to 30 with active or convalescent COVID-19.

DNA of the CDR3: TGTGCCTCTCGACCGGGACAGTACACTGAAGCTTTCTTT. Its translation: CASRPGQYTEAFF. V and J are TRBV7-2 and TRBJ1-1; 7 positions agree with TRBD1. Germline V lookup: CDR1 SGHTA, CDR2 FQGNSA. J gave up 3 bases and V 11 bases, and 9 bases lay outside the gene matches. The CDR3 contains 13 residues.

The rearrangement uses TRBV7-3 and TRBJ2-7, with TRBD2 matching 13 bases. The CDR3 runs to 16 residues. The germline V gene encodes CDR1 SGHTA and CDR2 FQGTGA. The trim removed 1 base at V and 5 bases at J, leaving 5 bases unmatched. The chain's CDR3 is CASSLNPGTSGNEQYF. Written as DNA, the CDR3 is TGTGCCAGCAGCTTAAATCCAGGGACTAGCGGGAACGAGCAGTACTTC.

This sequence joins TRBV7-8 and TRBJ2-5; a weak D match, TRBD2 (7 bases). CDR3 length equals 15 residues. Germline assignment: CDR1 SGHVS and CDR2 FQNEAQ. The V gene lost 5 bases and the J gene lost 3 bases, with 16 bases spanning the gap. CDR3 residues: CASSRGAGAEETQYF. The CDR3 nucleotides are TGTGCCAGCAGCCGAGGGGCGGGGGCTGAAGAGACCCAGTACTTC.

The rearrangement joins TRBV28 to TRBJ1-6; D remains unclear. This CDR3 comprises 15 residues. Trimming removed 7 bases at V and 6 bases at J, with 16 bases between. Germline V gene lookup returns CDR1 MDHEN and CDR2 SYDVKM. In nucleotides, the CDR3 is TGTGCCAGCACCATAGGGAGCTCCACTAATTCACCCCTCCACTTT. Its translation: CASTIGSSTNSPLHF.

V gene TRBV6-1 combines with J gene TRBJ2-7, with 7 nucleotides matching TRBD1. J lost 7 bases, V lost 3 bases, and 6 bases had no gene match. The CDR3 extends over 13 amino acids. Germline V gene data show CDR1 as MNHNS and CDR2 as SASEGT. DNA for the CDR3: TGTGCCAGCAGTGACCCGACAGGGCGGGAGCAGTACTTC. Its protein is CASSDPTGREQYF.

The chain carries TRBV19 and TRBJ1-3; no reliable D call. The V end was cut by 7 bases, the J end by 0 bases, with 13 bases between. CDR3 size: 15 residues. Germline CDR1 is LNHDA and CDR2 is SQIVND (reference sequence). CDR3 loop: CASKIRLASGNTIYF. CDR3 coding DNA: TGTGCCAGTAAGATCAGGCTTGCCTCTGGAAACACCATATATTTT.

The chain is built from TRBV9 and TRBJ2-2; D is possibly TRBD1 (6 bases). Between the trimmed V and J ends, which lost 3 bases and 6 bases, there was a span of 9 bases. Looked up from germline, CDR1 is SGDLS and CDR2 is YYNGEE. The CDR3 has 13 amino acids. The CDR3 nucleotides read TGTGCCAGCAGCGGCAGGGGTTCCGGGGAGCTGTTTTTT. This sequence encodes CASSGRGSGELFF. Based on the CDR3 plus reference TRBV9 and TRBJ2-2, the full variable domain is DSGVTQTPKHLITATGQRVTLRCSPRSGDLSVYWYQQSLDQGLQFLIQYYNGEERAKGNILERFSAQQFPDLHSELNLSSLELGDSALYFCASSGRGSGELFFGEGSRLTVL.

This clone occurred once. The rearrangement links TRBV4-1 to TRBJ1-3; D gene unclear. The germline CDR1 and CDR2 sequences are MGHRA and YSYEKL. The length of the CDR3 is 13 residues. The germline V and J ends were trimmed by 3 bases and 9 bases, with 12 bases remaining between them. This CDR3 reads CASSQTGLGTIYF. CDR3 DNA: TGCGCCAGCAGCCAGACGGGTTTGGGCACCATATATTTT.

This clone has only a few counts. The chain links TRBV5-1 to TRBJ2-3; TRBD2 might be the D (6 bases). V lost 0 bases and J lost 6, with 11 bases in between. Per the germline V gene, CDR1 is SGHRS and CDR2 is YFSETQ. CDR3 size: 14 residues. CDR3 in amino acids: CASSLARTTDTQYF. DNA for the CDR3: TGCGCCAGCAGCTTGGCGAGGACTACGGATACGCAGTATTTT.

The chain uses TRBV5-1 and TRBJ1-3, with 7 bases fitting TRBD1. CDR1 SGHRS and CDR2 YFSETQ come from the germline V gene. V was clipped by 3 bases and J by 0 bases; unmatched bases: 3. The CDR3 length is 15 residues. The CDR3 region is CASSWDSRSGNTIYF. The CDR3 coding sequence is TGCGCCAGCAGCTGGGACAGCCGCTCTGGAAACACCATATATTTT.

The chain uses TRBV6-5 and TRBJ1-2, with D possibly being TRBD1 (6 bases). This CDR3 has 14 amino acids. Deletions cut 7 bases from V and 4 bases from J, with 16 bases between. Germline loops: CDR1 MNHEY, CDR2 SVGAGI. CDR3 loop: CASTQAGVGYGYTF. The CDR3 coding sequence is TGTGCCAGCACCCAGGCAGGGGTCGGCTATGGCTACACCTTC.

The chain recombines TRBV6-5 with TRBJ1-1; 8 bases map to TRBD1. The CDR3 sequence is 13 residues long. Germline CDR1 and CDR2: MNHEY and SVGAGI. Trimming at V came to 6 bases and at J to 4 bases, leaving 4 bases not matched to a gene. The CDR3 here is CASSTGGGTEAFF. For the CDR3, the DNA is TGTGCCAGCAGCACAGGGGGGGGCACTGAAGCTTTCTTT.

The chain is built from TRBV6-5 and TRBJ1-4, with D possibly being TRBD1 (6 bases). This CDR3 has 15 amino acids. Germline values: CDR1 MNHEY, CDR2 SVGAGI. V lost 0 bases and J lost 8, with 13 bases in between. CDR3 region: CASSYSGGAEEKLFF. CDR3 bases: TGTGCCAGCAGTTACTCGGGGGGGGCGGAAGAAAAACTGTTTTTT.

The V and J genes are TRBV29-1 and TRBJ1-4; no reliable D call. CDR3 length: 12 residues. In germline, CDR1 is SQVTM, CDR2 ANQGSEA. The V end was cut by 7 bases, the J end by 5 bases, with 11 bases between. CDR3 DNA: TGCAGCGGGTTGGCCTCAAATGAAAAACTGTTTTTT. Translation: CSGLASNEKLFF.

The chain joins TRBV12-5 to TRBJ2-5, with 10 bases lining up with TRBD2. Germline V CDR1 and CDR2: LGHNT, FRNRAP. V shed 5 bases and J 4 bases; nucleotides not matched to a gene: 10. The CDR3 is made up of 16 amino acids. Here the CDR3 DNA reads TGTGCTAGTGGTCAAACCGGGACTAGCGCTTCAGAGACCCAGTACTTC. Translated: CASGQTGTSASETQYF.

This clone was recorded once. The chain recombines TRBV5-1 with TRBJ1-2, with 8 bases matching TRBD1. Germline V gene lookup returns CDR1 SGHRS and CDR2 YFSETQ. The ends lost 2 bases at V and 8 bases at J; junction bases unmatched: 5. The CDR3 covers 13 residues. CDR3 in amino acids: CASSFSGGAGYTF. In DNA, the CDR3 is TGCGCCAGCAGCTTTTCAGGGGGCGCAGGCTACACCTTC.

This clone was found many times. V is TRBV7-3 and J is TRBJ2-1; the D gene is possibly TRBD1 (6 bases). The CDR3 totals 15 residues. CDR1 and CDR2 from the germline V gene are SGHTA and FQGTGA. The V end lost 3 bases, the J end lost 5 bases, and 14 bases lay between the germline ends. CDR3 amino acids: CASSFGQTSDNEQFF. The CDR3 coding sequence is TGTGCCAGCAGCTTCGGACAGACCTCTGACAATGAGCAGTTCTTC.

This chain joins TRBV30 and TRBJ1-5, with D perhaps matching TRBD1 (5 bases). The germline V gene has CDR1 GTSNPN and CDR2 SVGIG (reference sequence). The CDR3 runs to 16 residues. V shed 5 bases and J shed 2 bases, with 19 bases lying between them. CDR3 loop: CAWGTDPLGGNQPQHF. The CDR3 DNA reads TGTGCCTGGGGGACGGACCCTCTCGGGGGCAATCAGCCCCAGCATTTT.

The chain carries TRBV7-2 and TRBJ2-1; D might be TRBD2 (5 bases). The CDR3 has 12 amino acids. Trimming stripped 1 base from V and 9 bases from J, with 7 bases between. CDR1 and CDR2 (germline): SGHTA, FQGNSA. CDR3 amino acids: CASSLGGGEQFF. The CDR3 bases are TGTGCCAGCAGCTTAGGAGGAGGTGAGCAGTTCTTC.